This T cell receptor beta chain comes out of a study of T cell responses to AZD1222 COVID-19 vaccine. The method was immunoSEQ multiplex PCR; TCRdb's version includes in-frame clones alone and lacks a portion of them. Here the sample spans about 130,000 clones, 90% being singletons. The material sequenced was peripheral blood, taken on day 0 of MenACWY control vaccination. The sequence came from an adult in good health.

The CDR3 sequence: CASSQDLTLEQYF. CDR3 nucleotides: TGTGCCAGCAGCCAAGATTTGACCCTCGAGCAGTACTTC. This chain links TRBV14 with TRBJ2-7; D is unclear. CDR3 length: 13 residues. Germline values: CDR1 SGHDN, CDR2 FVKESK. V was pared by 0 bases and J by 6 bases, with 9 bases between.